A single sample is the source of the 7 T cell receptor beta chains below, sequenced in a study of cytomegalovirus exposure and HLA in healthy donors. Both 60 Vbeta primers and 13 Jbeta primers went into the PCR. The protocol was immunoSEQ multiplex PCR, while the TCRdb copy is restricted to in-frame clones and leaves out a portion. Recorded for this sample: roughly 120,000 clones. Sequencing was performed on PBMCs. All receptors come from a young man in good health and CMV-seronegative.

The gene calls are TRBV4-3 and TRBJ2-6; no reliable D call. Trimming took off 0 bases at V and 0 bases at J, with 24 bases between the two ends. Germline lookup yields CDR1 LGHNA and CDR2 YSLEER. This CDR3 is 22 amino acids long. The CDR3, as DNA: TGCGCCAGCAGCCAAGATAGTTTTGGGTTGGGCAGGCAGAGCTCTGGGGCCAACGTCCTGACTTTC. Protein: CASSQDSFGLGRQSSGANVLTF.

V is TRBV11-1 and J is TRBJ2-2; D gene ambiguous. This CDR3 has 14 amino acids. Germline lookup yields CDR1 SGHAT and CDR2 FQDESV (reference sequence). The V end was cut by 6 bases, the J end by 2 bases, with 10 bases between. The CDR3 sequence: CASRPLVNTGELFF. In nucleotides, the CDR3 is TGTGCCAGCAGGCCTCTAGTTAACACCGGGGAGCTGTTTTTT.

The V gene is TRBV27, the J gene TRBJ2-7; tentative D call: TRBD1 (6 bases). This CDR3 contains 13 residues. Germline loops: CDR1 MNHEY, CDR2 SMNVEV (reference sequence). Trimming pared 5 bases from V and 0 bases from J, leaving 8 bases between. CDR3 in DNA: TGTGCCAGCAGTATGACAGGCTCCTACGAGCAGTACTTC. This translates into CASSMTGSYEQYF.

V is TRBV27 and J is TRBJ1-1, with 9 bases lining up with TRBD1. Germline CDR1 reads MNHEY; CDR2 reads SMNVEV (reference sequence). This CDR3 region has 14 residues. V gave up 4 bases and J gave up 9 bases; unmatched junction bases: 9. The CDR3 spells CASSSTGGALKAFF. The CDR3 DNA reads TGTGCCAGCAGTTCTACAGGGGGCGCCTTGAAAGCTTTCTTT.

The chain has TRBV2 and TRBJ1-6; 7 bases are shared with TRBD1. Germline V gene sequence: CDR1 SNHLY, CDR2 FYNNEI. With V trimmed by 6 bases and J by 10 bases, 6 bases remained unmatched. This CDR3 has 13 residues. As DNA, the CDR3 is TGTGCCAGCAGAACCCAGGGGGACTCACCCCTCCACTTT. This translates into CASRTQGDSPLHF. Combining the CDR3 with reference TRBV2 and TRBJ1-6 gives the whole variable domain EPEVTQTPSHQVTQMGQEVILRCVPISNHLYFYWYRQILGQKVEFLVSFYNNEISEKSEIFDDQFSVERPDGSNFTLKIRSTKLEDSAMYFCASRTQGDSPLHFGNGTRLTVT.

The V gene is TRBV5-1, the J gene TRBJ2-5; TRBD2 agrees at 10 bases. Germline-derived CDR1 and CDR2 are SGHRS and YFSETQ. This CDR3 is built from 15 residues. The J segment lost 10 bases and the V segment lost 0 bases, leaving 9 bases of the junction unmatched. CDR3 nucleotide sequence: TGCGCCAGCAGCTTGGTAGCGGGGGGACCAGAGGGCCAGTACTTC. Amino acids: CASSLVAGGPEGQYF.

The DNA for the CDR3 is TGTGCCAGCAGCGAGAGCGGGGGGGCAGCGGGGACCCAGTACTTC. This gives the protein CASSESGGAAGTQYF. This rearrangement joins TRBV2 to TRBJ2-5; 10 bases agree with TRBD2. V dropped 6 bases and J dropped 7; count of bases not matched to a gene: 11. The CDR3 totals 15 residues. Germline assignment: CDR1 SNHLY and CDR2 FYNNEI.